The present entry profiles one T cell receptor (beta chain) with its context. Its antigen is currently unknown. The germline V gene has CDR1 ENHRY and CDR2 SYGVKD. Trimming removed 6 bases from V and 0 bases from J, with 12 bases in between. The CDR3 totals 15 residues. This sample is part of a study of fetal regulatory T cell absence and autoimmunity. Study-level background: Exocrine pancreas autoimmunity occurred in IPEX patients lacking clinical diabetes.

Regarding the study as a whole: Cord blood and pancreas showed broadly similar TRB gene family usage.

Produced via immunoSEQ multiplex PCR; TCRdb's table is partial and in-frame only. Of 95,000 to 100,000 clones in the sample, more than 70% were seen once. The chain joins TRBV10-3 to TRBJ1-5, with D possibly matching TRBD1 (5 bases). The receptor was isolated from a male donor with IPEX syndrome. The specimen was pancreas tissue. Here the CDR3 reads CAISNGDPSNQPQHF. The CDR3 region has the DNA TGTGCCATCAGCAATGGGGACCCTAGCAATCAGCCCCAGCATTTT.